The TCR beta chain described here comes from a study of metastatic and nonmetastatic thyroid tumors. Broader study findings: Significantly greater TCR beta diversity was reportedly found in malignant thyroid tumors than in benign nodules (in blood and tumor).

All patients were treatment-naive before thyroid surgery. TCRdb re-called clones via MiXCR from the PCR reads. The sample contains approximately 20,000 clones, roughly 13% of which appear only once. This CDR3 comprises 14 residues. Germline CDR1 reads SGHVS; CDR2 reads FNYEAQ. The V end was cut by 3 bases, the J end by 4 bases, with 11 bases between. This clone was counted many times. What it recognizes is unknown. Sequencing used blood. The TCR comes from a female donor with papillary thyroid cancer or a benign thyroid nodule (not recorded which). Some clones in this sample may be carry-over from other donors' samples. The rearrangement links TRBV7-6 to TRBJ2-3; TRBD2 might be the D (5 bases). CDR3 in amino acids: CASSFGAGADTQYF. In nucleotides, the CDR3 is TGTGCCAGCAGCTTCGGCGCGGGCGCAGATACGCAGTATTTT.